The present TCR beta chain was sequenced within a study of CD8+ T cells in alopecia areata listed by TCRdb under 2018. With respect to the entire study: Treated patients were enrolled in an open-label pilot trial of oral tofacitinib at 5 to 10 mg twice daily for moderate-to-severe alopecia areata. Scalp clonality was compared among normal scalp (n=4), patchy alopecia areata scalp (n=8), and alopecia totalis/universalis scalp (n=8). To study T cell clonal expansion in alopecia areata, the researchers applied high-throughput TCRbeta sequencing to both the C3H/HeJ mouse model and human patients. Amplification of TCRbeta CDR3 regions was done by immunoSEQ multiplex PCR using 35 Vbeta forward primers and 13 Jbeta reverse primers. Biopsies were taken from tofacitinib-treated patients at baseline and again at 4 and 24 weeks into treatment, and several of those patients also had a later scalp biopsy. The RNA source kit depended on sample type: the PAXgene miRNA kit for fixed scalp, the miRNeasy kit for PBMCs, and the RNeasy kit for mouse skin. On the human side, TCRbeta sequencing was run on scalp tissue and on sorted CD4+ and CD8+ peripheral blood T cells from healthy controls and from alopecia areata patients with either patchy or totalis/universalis disease. Patients received tofacitinib for 6 to 18 months and were then followed off drug for 6 months to check for delayed response and recurrence. Broader findings and caveats from the paper: TCR sequences shared between patients were less clear than in mice, possibly partly because of HLA diversity in the patient population. Unlike mouse skin, which is dominated by gammadelta T cells, normal human skin has resident alphabeta T cells that are also sequenced, and this complicates analysis of the scalp TCR repertoire. Compared with normal scalp, lesional scalp, particularly in alopecia totalis/universalis, had higher clonality and more expanded CD8+ clones, which suggests antigenic drive.

To note about this clone: Its antigen target is currently unknown. Base qualities were left out, and no much larger clone turns up one base away.

Receptor amplification or capture employed the immunoSEQ multiplex PCR assay. RNA was extracted from all samples and reverse transcribed into cDNA as template for TCR sequencing. First-strand cDNA was synthesized with SuperScript III using a 2:1 mix of oligo-dT and random hexamers. A synthetic immune receptor repertoire was used to measure amplification bias, and any remaining bias was corrected computationally. On the study's bioinformatics: Raw reads were preprocessed for error removal, and CDR3 was defined according to IMGT conventions as running from the conserved cysteine to phenylalanine. Clonality was computed by normalizing Shannon entropy by log2 of the number of productive unique TCRs and subtracting the result from 1. CD4 or CD8 identity of scalp clones was inferred by cross-referencing scalp TCRbeta sequences with sorted blood CD4 and CD8 repertoires. TCRdb took this table from immuneACCESS and kept in-frame rearrangements with V and J called. Such tables lack part of the clones; where checked against another copy, unresolved V genes explain under half of the gap, and the rest is unexplained. The DNA gave D and trimming, while V, J and clone size come from that table. The sample records more than 75,000 clones, roughly two fifths of which are singletons. Approximately 1.2% of the sample belongs to the ten largest clones.

From alopecia areata patients, peripheral blood was collected along with lesional scalp punch biopsies. PBMCs were isolated by density centrifugation and stained for CD3, CD4 and CD8, and CD4+ and CD8+ T cells were sorted on a FACSAria. Sequenced: CD4+ T cells sorted from blood. This TCR derives from a human donor with alopecia areata.

The nucleotides read TGTGCCAGCAGCTTAGACGTAGCGGGGGGCGGAGATACGCAGTATTTT. The translation is CASSLDVAGGGDTQYF. This chain joins TRBV7-2 to TRBJ2-3, with 10 bases in between that match TRBD2. CDR1 and CDR2, looked up from the germline V gene, are SGHTA and FQGNSA. Clipping removes 1 base from V and 5 bases from J, with 6 as the unmatched junction base count. There are 16 amino acids in the CDR3, from cysteine to phenylalanine inclusive. Of the read, only the CDR3 DNA is kept; its 48 bases are in frame from base 1.